The clone carrying this T cell receptor beta chain came up once. As yet, its antigen is unknown. V dropped 2 bases and J dropped 0; count of bases not matched to a gene: 10. The length of the CDR3 is 17 residues. Germline CDR1 reads MGHRA; CDR2 reads YSYEKL. At the survey level, the v3.0 immunoSEQ assay was run. TCRdb's copy holds only in-frame clones and misses some; the assay was immunoSEQ multiplex PCR. The sample holds tens of thousands of clones, 93% seen once. This entry belongs to a study of long-term antiretroviral therapy in people with HIV. Study observations and caveats: ART adherence, viral resistance and therapy changes went undocumented.

The V call is TRBV4-1, the J call TRBJ2-7; 7 bases are a match to TRBD1. The source material was unsorted PBMCs, sampled almost 6.6 years after starting antiretroviral therapy. The sequence derives from a woman aged 40 to 50 with HIV. The CDR3, as DNA: TGCGCCAGCAGCCAACCTAAGAACAGGGGCGGCTCCTACGAGCAGTACTTC. Amino acid sequence: CASSQPKNRGGSYEQYF.